Below, 9 T cell receptor beta chains from the same sample are listed, as sequenced in a study of T-cell reconstitution after alpha-beta-depleted transplantation in children (dated by TCRdb to the mid-2010s). Library prep was done by PCR. The data were produced on an Illumina HiSeq 2500. Molecular barcoding was employed in the preparation of TCR libraries, with unique molecular identifiers being used to normalize TCRbeta repertoire quantification. In-frame beta chains were kept once TCRdb had trimmed the public reads at Q25 with fastp and called clones with MiXCR. Entries are consolidated by CDR3 protein sequence, retaining the most common genes and DNA. The sample data list about 500,000 distinct CDR3 sequences, and approximately 30% of these were observed just once. The ten largest clones represent 2% to 3% of the sample. The material sequenced was PBMCs from the stem cell graft donor, taken from the stem cell graft. Receptors were obtained from a human donor who donated a stem cell graft to a child with aplastic anemia.

This clonotype was recorded many times. The chain joins TRBV27 to TRBJ2-3; no clear D gene. In germline, CDR1 is MNHEY, CDR2 SMNVEV (reference sequence). V dropped 1 base and J dropped 1 base, with 3 bases sitting between them. CDR3 size: 13 residues. DNA for the CDR3: TGTGCCAGCAGTTTATTAGGCACAGATACGCAGTATTTT. It encodes CASSLLGTDTQYF.

J is TRBJ1-2 and V is TRBV6-4; D remains unclear. The germline CDR1 and CDR2 sequences are MRHNA and SNTAGT. The V end lost 3 bases, the J end lost 9 bases, and 11 bases lay between the germline ends. The CDR3 runs to 12 residues. The CDR3 is CASSDRETRYTF. CDR3 bases: TGTGCCAGCAGTGATCGGGAAACGCGCTACACCTTC.

The rearrangement links TRBV7-2 to TRBJ2-5, with D unclear. This CDR3 spans 14 amino acids. With 5 bases removed from V and 5 bases from J, the gap between germline ends came to 15 bases. CDR1 and CDR2 from the germline V gene are SGHTA and FQGNSA. The CDR3 coding sequence is TGTGCCAGCAGCCCCGAAAAGGGTTGGGAGACCCAGTACTTC. Translated, it gives CASSPEKGWETQYF.

The chain is built from TRBV20-1 and TRBJ1-1; D is uncertain. Germline V gene lookup returns CDR1 DFQATT and CDR2 SNEGSKA (reference sequence). The CDR3 runs 14 residues. Trimming pared 2 bases from V and 4 bases from J, leaving 14 bases between. The chain's CDR3 is CSARSRGASTEAFF. DNA for the CDR3: TGCAGTGCTAGAAGTCGGGGAGCGAGCACTGAAGCTTTCTTT.

The chain has TRBV12-3 or TRBV12-4 and TRBJ1-1; D gene ambiguous. CDR3 length equals 15 residues. Deletions cut 7 bases from V and 8 bases from J, with 23 bases between. The CDR3 reads CASKLRQVLPMEAFF. In DNA form, the CDR3 reads TGTGCCAGCAAACTACGGCAGGTTCTCCCAATGGAAGCTTTCTTT.

This clonotype is a singleton in its sample. V is TRBV20-1 and J is TRBJ2-7; D might be TRBD2 (5 bases). Germline CDR1 and CDR2: DFQATT and SNEGSKA (reference sequence). The CDR3 length is 14 residues. Deletions cut 0 bases from V and 0 bases from J, with 9 bases between. The CDR3 DNA sequence: TGCAGTGCTAGAGATGGGAGTATCTCCTACGAGCAGTACGTC. The encoded protein is CSARDGSISYEQYV.

This chain connects TRBV4-2 to TRBJ2-5; 8 nucleotides agree with TRBD2. The trim removed 4 bases at V and 1 base at J, leaving 14 bases unmatched. CDR3 length equals 18 residues. Germline V lookup: CDR1 LGHNA, CDR2 YNFKEQ. The CDR3 DNA follows: TGTGCCAGCAGCCCAGGTGGGAGGGGACTAGGGGGCCAAGAGACCCAGTACTTC. This translates into CASSPGGRGLGGQETQYF.

The chain links TRBV7-2 to TRBJ2-1; 7 bases map to TRBD1. Germline loops: CDR1 SGHTA, CDR2 FQGNSA. The CDR3 totals 13 residues. V lost 5 bases and J lost 6; bases outside the gene matches: 4. In DNA form, the CDR3 reads TGTGCCAGCAGCACGGGACAGATCAATGAGCAGTTCTTC. The encoded protein is CASSTGQINEQFF.

This clonotype was detected a few times. This chain joins TRBV29-1 and TRBJ2-2, with D tentatively TRBD2 (5 bases). The CDR3 loop spans 12 amino acids. CDR1 and CDR2 (germline): SQVTM, ANQGSEA. The V and J ends lost 7 bases and 5 bases respectively, with 11 bases between them. The CDR3 loop reads CSGASPTGELFF. CDR3 in DNA: TGCAGCGGGGCTAGCCCGACCGGGGAGCTGTTTTTT.